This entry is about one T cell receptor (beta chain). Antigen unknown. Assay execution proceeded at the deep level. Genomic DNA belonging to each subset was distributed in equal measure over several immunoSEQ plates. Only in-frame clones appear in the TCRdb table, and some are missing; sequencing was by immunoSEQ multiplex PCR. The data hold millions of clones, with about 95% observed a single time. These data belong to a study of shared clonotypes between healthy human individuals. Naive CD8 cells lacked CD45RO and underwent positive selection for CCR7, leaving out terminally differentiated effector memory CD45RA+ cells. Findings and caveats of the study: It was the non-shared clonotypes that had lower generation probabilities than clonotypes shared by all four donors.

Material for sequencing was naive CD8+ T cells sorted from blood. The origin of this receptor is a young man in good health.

As DNA, the CDR3 is TGCGCCAGCAGCCAAGATTTTCCCTTCAATCAGCCCCAGCATTTT. Amino acid sequence: CASSQDFPFNQPQHF. This chain connects TRBV4-1 to TRBJ1-5; D is unresolved. Germline CDR1 is MGHRA and CDR2 is YSYEKL. Between the trimmed V and J ends, which lost 0 bases and 3 bases, there was a span of 9 bases. The CDR3 contains 15 residues.